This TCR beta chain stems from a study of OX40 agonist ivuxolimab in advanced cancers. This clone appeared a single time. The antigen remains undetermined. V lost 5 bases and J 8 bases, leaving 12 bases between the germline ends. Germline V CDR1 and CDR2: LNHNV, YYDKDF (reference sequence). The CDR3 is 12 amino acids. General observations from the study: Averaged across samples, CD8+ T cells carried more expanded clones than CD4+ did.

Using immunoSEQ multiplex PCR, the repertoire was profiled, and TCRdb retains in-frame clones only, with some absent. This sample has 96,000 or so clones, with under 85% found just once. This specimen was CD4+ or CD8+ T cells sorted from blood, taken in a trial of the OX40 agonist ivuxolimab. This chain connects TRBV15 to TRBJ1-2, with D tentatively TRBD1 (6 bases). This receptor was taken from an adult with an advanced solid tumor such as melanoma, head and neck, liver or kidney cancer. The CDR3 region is CATSVGGLGYTF. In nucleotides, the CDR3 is TGTGCCACCAGCGTTGGGGGGCTCGGCTACACCTTC.